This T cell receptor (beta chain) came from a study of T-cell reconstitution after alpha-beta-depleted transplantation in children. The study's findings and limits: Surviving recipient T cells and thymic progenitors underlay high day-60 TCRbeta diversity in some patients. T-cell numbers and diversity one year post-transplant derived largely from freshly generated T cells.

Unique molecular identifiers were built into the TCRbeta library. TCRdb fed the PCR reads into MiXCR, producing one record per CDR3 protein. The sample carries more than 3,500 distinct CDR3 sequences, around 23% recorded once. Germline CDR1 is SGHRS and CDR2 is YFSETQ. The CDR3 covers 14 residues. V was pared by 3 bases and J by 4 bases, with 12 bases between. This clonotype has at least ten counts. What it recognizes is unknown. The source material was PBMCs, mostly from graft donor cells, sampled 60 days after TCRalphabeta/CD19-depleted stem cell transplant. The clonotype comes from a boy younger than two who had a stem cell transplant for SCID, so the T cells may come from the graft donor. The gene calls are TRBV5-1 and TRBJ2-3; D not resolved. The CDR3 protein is CASSSVPPADTQYF. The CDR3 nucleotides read TGCGCCAGCAGCTCGGTCCCACCCGCAGATACGCAGTATTTT.